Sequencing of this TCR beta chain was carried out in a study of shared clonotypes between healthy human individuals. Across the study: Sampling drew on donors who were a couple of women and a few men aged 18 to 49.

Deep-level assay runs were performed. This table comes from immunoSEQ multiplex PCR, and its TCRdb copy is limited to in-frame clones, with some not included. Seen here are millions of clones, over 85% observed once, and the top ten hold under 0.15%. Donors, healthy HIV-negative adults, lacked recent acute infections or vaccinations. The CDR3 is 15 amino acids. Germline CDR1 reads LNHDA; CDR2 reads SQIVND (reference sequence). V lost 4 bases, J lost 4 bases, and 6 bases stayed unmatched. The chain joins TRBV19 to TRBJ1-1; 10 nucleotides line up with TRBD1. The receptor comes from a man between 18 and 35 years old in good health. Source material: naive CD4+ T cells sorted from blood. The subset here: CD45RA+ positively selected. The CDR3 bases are TGTGCCAGTAGTACGAACGACAGGGGGCCCACTGAAGCTTTCTTT. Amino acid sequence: CASSTNDRGPTEAFF.